This T cell receptor (beta chain) was observed in a study of CXCR3-negative and CXCR3-positive naive CD8 T cells. UMI-tagged TRB cDNA libraries were built via 5' RACE. TCRdb reprocessed the 5' RACE reads, with one entry per CDR3 protein and no DNA. The sample holds about 89,000 distinct CDR3 sequences. A note on this clonotype: The antigen remains undetermined.

Study-wide results and caveats: Naive cells with CXCR3 showed TRB CDR3s that were more hydrophobic than those in CXCR3-negative naive cells. Sequencing showed both naive subsets with comparably high diversity, and memory CD8+ cells much lower. Naive CXCR3-positive and CXCR3-negative cells shared similar TRBV-TRBJ usage, unlike memory cells.

Triplicate sorts of roughly 300,000 cells per CD8+ subset. The germline gives CDR1 SGDLS, CDR2 YYNGEE. The CDR3 has 18 residues. The clonotype was recovered from a human donor in good health. Some clones in this sample may be carry-over from other donors' samples. The chain is built from TRBV9 and TRBJ1-1; the D call of TRBD1 rests on TCRdb alone, since no DNA is present to check it. Source material: naive CXCR3+ CD8+ T cells from blood. Subset described: CD45RO-CCR7+CD27+CD95- naive CD8+ T cells expressing CXCR3 (TNR3+). The CDR3 loop reads CASSASINTGDPNTEAFF.